This T cell receptor (beta chain) was retrieved from a study of cytomegalovirus exposure and HLA in healthy donors. Study-level findings and limits: As was reported, the classifier diagnosed cytomegalovirus status with high specificity and sensitivity. Cytomegalovirus-associated status was assigned to 150 to 200 TCR beta chains.

Germline CDR1 reads SGDLS; CDR2 reads YYNGEE. With 8 bases removed from V and 1 base from J, the gap between germline ends came to 18 bases. This CDR3 spans 15 amino acids. TCRdb keeps only in-frame clones here, not all; method: immunoSEQ multiplex PCR. Among some 150,000 clones, around 90% were seen once, and the ten largest hold around 3%. The donors were part of the validation cohort of some 120 subjects. That cohort was separate from the first cohort, which comprised 700 or so subjects. A note on this clone: The antigen remains undetermined.

The specimen was PBMCs. The clonotype originates from a man aged 18 to 35 in good health and CMV-seronegative. The chain links TRBV9 to TRBJ1-1, with D perhaps matching TRBD1 (6 bases). Here the CDR3 DNA reads TGTGCCAGTCACACAAGACAGGTCAAGAACACTGAAGCTTTCTTT. This gives the protein CASHTRQVKNTEAFF.